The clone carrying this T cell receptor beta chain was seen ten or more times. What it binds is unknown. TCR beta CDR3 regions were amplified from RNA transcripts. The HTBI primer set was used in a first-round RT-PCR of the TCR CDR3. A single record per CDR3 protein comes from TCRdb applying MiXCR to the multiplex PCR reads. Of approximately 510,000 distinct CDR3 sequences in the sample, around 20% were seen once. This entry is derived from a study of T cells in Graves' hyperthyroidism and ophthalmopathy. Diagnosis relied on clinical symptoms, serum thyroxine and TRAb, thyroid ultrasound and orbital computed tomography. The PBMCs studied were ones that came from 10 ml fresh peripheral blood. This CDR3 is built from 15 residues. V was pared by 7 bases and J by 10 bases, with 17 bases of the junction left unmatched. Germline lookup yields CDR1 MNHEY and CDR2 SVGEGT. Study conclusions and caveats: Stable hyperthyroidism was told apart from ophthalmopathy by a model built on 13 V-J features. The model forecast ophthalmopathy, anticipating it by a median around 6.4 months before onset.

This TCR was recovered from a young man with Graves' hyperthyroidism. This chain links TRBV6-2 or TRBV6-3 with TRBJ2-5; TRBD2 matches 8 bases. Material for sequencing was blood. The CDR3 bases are TGTGCCAGCACCAAACCGCGGGGGGCCGCGGAGTTCCAGTACTTC. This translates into CASTKPRGAAEFQYF.